This T cell receptor beta chain was profiled in a study of post-analysis software for immune sequencing data. Unique molecular identifiers were built into the TCR beta cDNA libraries. One entry per CDR3 protein, called by TCRdb with MiXCR from the PCR reads. The sample has fewer than 700,000 distinct CDR3 sequences; about 40% are singletons. Trimming stripped 3 bases from V and 0 bases from J, with 11 bases between. The CDR3 contains 15 residues. Looked up from germline, CDR1 is LGHNA and CDR2 is YNFKEQ. Study findings and constraints: About 5 TRBV segments were significantly more frequent in patients than in controls. TRBV5-6, TRBV5-1 and TRBV20-1 were among these segments. Those samples that were prepared in the same batch co-clustered strongly by F measure. Relative to controls, patients with multiple sclerosis showed significantly lower normalized Chao1 diversity.

Points on this clonotype: Its antigen is as yet unknown.

J is TRBJ1-1 and V is TRBV4-2; no clear D. This clonotype was obtained from a girl between 5 and 17 years old with multiple sclerosis. Specimen: blood. The CDR3 spells CASSQDPGLNTEAFF. CDR3 bases: TGTGCCAGCAGCCAGGACCCAGGTCTGAACACTGAAGCTTTCTTT.